The clone carrying this T cell receptor (beta chain) was counted a few times. Antigen specificity is unknown. This sample stems from a study of T cells in Graves' hyperthyroidism and ophthalmopathy. Turning to the study itself: Staff took peripheral blood when the initial diagnosis was made, before any treatment began.

Overall study findings and caveats: Stable hyperthyroidism and ophthalmopathy were separated using 13 V-J signatures.

The investigators amplified TCR beta CDR3 regions from RNA transcripts. When the TCR CDR3 underwent first-round RT-PCR, the HTBI primer set was used. Each CDR3 protein gets one entry after TCRdb re-called the multiplex PCR reads with MiXCR. This table has roughly 710,000 distinct CDR3 sequences, roughly 32% appearing once. Orbital computed tomography and thyroid ultrasound, together with serum TRAb and thyroxine and clinical symptoms, were used for diagnoses. PBMCs were collected from a roughly 10 ml volume of fresh peripheral blood. CDR1 is LGHNA and CDR2 is YNFKEQ in the germline V gene. The CDR3 extends over 13 amino acids. V shed 0 bases and J shed 5 bases, with 7 bases lying between them.

This TCR was recovered from a woman in her thirties or forties with Graves' hyperthyroidism. Sequencing was carried out using blood. This rearrangement joins TRBV4-2 to TRBJ1-2; no reliable D call. CDR3 loop: CASSQEGRYGYTF. DNA of the CDR3: TGTGCCAGCAGCCAAGAAGGCCGGTATGGCTACACCTTC.